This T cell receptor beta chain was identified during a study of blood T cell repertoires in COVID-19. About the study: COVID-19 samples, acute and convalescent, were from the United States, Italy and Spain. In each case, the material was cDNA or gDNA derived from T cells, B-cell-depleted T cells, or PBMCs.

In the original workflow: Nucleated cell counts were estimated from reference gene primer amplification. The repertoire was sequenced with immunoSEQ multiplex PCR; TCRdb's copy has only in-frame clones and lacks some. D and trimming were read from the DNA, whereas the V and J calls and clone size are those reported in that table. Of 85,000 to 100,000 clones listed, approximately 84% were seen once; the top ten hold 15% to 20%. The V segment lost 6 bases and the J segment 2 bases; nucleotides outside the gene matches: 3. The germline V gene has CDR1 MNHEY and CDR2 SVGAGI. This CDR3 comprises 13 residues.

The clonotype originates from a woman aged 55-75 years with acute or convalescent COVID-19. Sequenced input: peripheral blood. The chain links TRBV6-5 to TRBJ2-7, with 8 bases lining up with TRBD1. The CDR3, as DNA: TGTGCCAGCAGAGGGACAGGAGCCTACGAGCAGTACTTC. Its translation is CASRGTGAYEQYF.